The T cell receptor (beta chain) described here comes from a study of T cell repertoires in cytomegalovirus infection. Across the study: Indications came from public TCR beta signatures; they pointed to CMV infection and to a matching HLA type.

One entry per CDR3 protein, called by TCRdb with MiXCR from the reads. The sample includes hundreds of thousands of distinct CDR3 sequences, around a third of them seen just once. As to this clonotype: Its target is unknown.

V was pared by 7 bases and J by 11 bases, with 18 bases between. This CDR3 region has 12 residues. CDR1 and CDR2 from the germline V gene are SQVTM and ANQGSEA. The TCR was taken from a human donor in good health (CMV status not recorded). Some clones in this sample may be carry-over from other donors' samples. The chain employs TRBV29-1 and TRBJ2-1, with D perhaps given as TRBD1 or TRBD2 (7 bases each). Source: cultured PBMCs, taken from culture after CMV antigen stimulation. CDR3 loop: CSGEGQTMKQFF. CDR3 sequence (DNA): TGCAGCGGGGAGGGACAGACAATGAAGCAGTTCTTC.